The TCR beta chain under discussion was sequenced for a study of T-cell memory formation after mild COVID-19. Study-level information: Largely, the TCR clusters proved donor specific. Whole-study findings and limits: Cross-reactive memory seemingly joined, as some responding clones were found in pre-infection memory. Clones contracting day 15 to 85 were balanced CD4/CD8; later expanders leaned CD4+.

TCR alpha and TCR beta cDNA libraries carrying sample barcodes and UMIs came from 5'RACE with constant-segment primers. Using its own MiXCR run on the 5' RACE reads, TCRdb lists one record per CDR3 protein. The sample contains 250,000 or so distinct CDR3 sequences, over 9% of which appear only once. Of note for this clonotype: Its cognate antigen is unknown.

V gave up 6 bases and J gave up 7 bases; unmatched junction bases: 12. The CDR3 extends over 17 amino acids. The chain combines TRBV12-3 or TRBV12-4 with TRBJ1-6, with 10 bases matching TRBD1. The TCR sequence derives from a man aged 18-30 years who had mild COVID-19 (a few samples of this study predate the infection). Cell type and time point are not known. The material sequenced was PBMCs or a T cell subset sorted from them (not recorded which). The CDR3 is CASRYSGTGAANSPLHF. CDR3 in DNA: TGTGCCAGCAGATACTCCGGGACAGGGGCAGCGAATTCACCCCTCCACTTT.